This T cell receptor beta chain was captured in a study of cytomegalovirus exposure and HLA in healthy donors (TCRdb year 2017). With respect to the entire study: The 650 to 800 repertoires of the first cohort and the roughly 120 validation repertoires were produced on the same platform, according to a later analysis. The aim of the study was to test whether cataloging public T cell receptors could identify signatures of past pathogen exposure. Along with the approximately 700-subject first cohort, a separate validation cohort of around 120 different subjects was used. To predict cytomegalovirus infection status, the study combined high-throughput TCR immunosequencing, statistical association of individual TCRs with disease status, and machine learning.

Libraries came from the immunoSEQ multiplex PCR assay. From the authors' description of their analysis: A statistical classification framework was developed to diagnose cytomegalovirus status using the catalog of TCR beta chain sequences. Held by TCRdb, this immuneACCESS table contains in-frame sequences only and omits some clones. Under half of the omission traces to an unresolved V gene where checked; the cause of the rest is unknown. D and trimming were read from the DNA, whereas the V and J calls and clone size are those reported in that table. The sample has around 250,000 clones on record, less than 95% of them singletons. Roughly 3% of the sample is in the top ten clones. Separate from the roughly 700-subject first cohort, the validation cohort of about 120 subjects was the group to which the donors belonged. The V end loses 5 bases and the J end loses 0 bases, and a stretch of 5 bases separates them. The CDR3 spans 13 residues, from the cysteine through the phenylalanine. Only the CDR3 DNA is retained, 39 bases long and in frame from the first base. Per the germline V gene, MDHEN is the CDR1 and SYDVKM is the CDR2.

Turning to this clone: The antigen this receptor binds is unknown. Base quality data are lacking; no much larger clone is found one base away.

Beyond this particular receptor, the publication reports: Most TCR sequences were seen in very few donors, while some public TCRs were found in many individuals. It was suggested by the authors that the approach could potentially be generalized to other disease states and immunological phenotypes. Of the cluster scores, roughly 95% were above 0 in a later analysis, which found that TCRs clustered in the first cohort also tended to co-occur in the 110 or so validation repertoires. In vitro tests confirmed that a few of the cytomegalovirus-associated TCR beta chains recognize cytomegalovirus antigens. The classifier was reported to diagnose cytomegalovirus status with high specificity and sensitivity in both the original cohort and the validation cohort. All 130 or so repertoires were used to score co-occurrence in the validation cohort in a later analysis, because that analysis had no HLA typing for the cohort. The study gave a list of over 150 TCR beta chains associated with cytomegalovirus.

The V and J segments used are TRBV28 and TRBJ1-5; the D gene remains uncertain. This receptor was obtained from a woman aged 25 to 45 in good health and CMV-seronegative. Sequences were obtained from PBMCs. The nucleotides read TGTGCCAGCAGTCCCCCTAGCAATCAGCCCCAGCATTTT. This gives the protein CASSPPSNQPQHF.